Sequencing of this T cell receptor beta chain was carried out in a study of memory CD4+ T cells and cytomegalovirus serostatus. In the study overall: Healthy Belgian adult donors included about nine CMV-positive and 24 CMV-negative people.

For this clone: Its specificity is not known.

Sequenced by immunoSEQ multiplex PCR; TCRdb stores in-frame clones only, minus some. Among 50,000 or so clones listed, roughly 80% were seen once. Study-wide points: About 40% of the roughly 160 known CMV-associated TCRbeta sequences appeared in CD4+ memory.

The sort gate was single viable CD3+CD4+CD8-CD45RO+ cells for memory CD4+ T cells. Serostatus was set by detecting CMV pp150, pp28, p38, p52 IgG. This clonotype was obtained from an adult in good health and CMV-seronegative. Input material: memory CD4+ T cells from blood.

The CDR3 DNA is TGCAGTGCCGGACATAACTATGGCTACACCTTC. This gives the protein CSAGHNYGYTF. The chain couples TRBV20-1 to TRBJ1-2, with D perhaps TRBD1 (5 bases). V lost 6 bases and J 1 base, leaving 6 bases between the germline ends. This CDR3 is 11 amino acids long. Germline V gene sequence: CDR1 DFQATT, CDR2 SNEGSKA (reference sequence).